This TCR beta chain was captured by sequencing in a study of cytomegalovirus exposure and HLA in healthy donors. In the study overall: The study placed 70% to 90% of its approximately 380 genotyped donors in the Caucasian-associated ancestry cluster. The study's findings and limits: Association of a missense DCLRE1C variant with TCR beta V- and J-gene trimming was reported in a later analysis. In vitro checks showed that three CMV-associated chains really do target CMV antigens. Listed as cytomegalovirus-associated were roughly 180 TCR beta chains.

Primers: 60 Vbeta forward and 13 Jbeta reverse. Libraries were prepared by immunoSEQ multiplex PCR; TCRdb keeps only in-frame clonotypes and omits some of them. This table lists some 120,000 clones. The V gene's germline CDR1 is SGDLS and CDR2 YYNGEE. The CDR3 runs 14 residues. Trimming cost V 0 bases and J 7 bases, with 11 bases left between them. Turning to this clone: Its antigen is unidentified.

This receptor was identified in a man aged 40-50 years in good health and CMV-seronegative. The chain recombines TRBV9 with TRBJ2-1, with D possibly TRBD2 on 6 matching bases. The sequenced material came from PBMCs. The CDR3: CASSVGSGANEQFF. Here the CDR3 DNA reads TGTGCCAGCAGCGTAGGTAGCGGTGCTAATGAGCAGTTCTTC.